This passage covers 26 T cell receptor beta chains from one sample sequenced in a study of cytomegalovirus exposure and HLA in healthy donors. It was with 60 Vbeta and 13 Jbeta primers that the PCR ran. The data were produced by immunoSEQ multiplex PCR, yet TCRdb's version contains in-frame clones alone and is incomplete. The sample has about 140,000 clones, 66% seen once. The specimen was PBMCs. The receptors originated from an older woman in good health and CMV-seronegative.

The V and J genes are TRBV7-2 and TRBJ1-4; D call uncertain. In germline, CDR1 is SGHTA, CDR2 FQGNSA. The CDR3 totals 13 residues. Trimming removed 4 bases at V and 5 bases at J, with 8 bases between. The CDR3 DNA is TGTGCCAGCAGCTCAACACTAAATGAAAAACTGTTTTTT. It is translated as CASSSTLNEKLFF.

The chain is built from TRBV11-2 and TRBJ2-1; 9 bases align to TRBD1. Unmatched junction bases numbered 4, after V lost 5 bases and J lost 8 bases. In germline, CDR1 is SGHAT, CDR2 FQNNGV. The CDR3 covers 13 residues. CDR3 residues: CASSGTGGHEQFF. In nucleotides, the CDR3 is TGTGCCAGCAGCGGAACAGGGGGCCATGAGCAGTTCTTC.

This clone appeared once. The chain employs TRBV7-2 and TRBJ1-6, with 7 nucleotides matching TRBD1. Trimming cost V 6 bases and J 1 base; bases outside gene matches: 3. The CDR3 consists of 15 residues. Looked up from germline, CDR1 is SGHTA and CDR2 is FQGNSA. CDR3: CASSQGVSYNSPLHF. CDR3 in DNA: TGTGCCAGCAGTCAGGGGGTGTCCTATAATTCACCCCTCCACTTT.

V is TRBV2 and J is TRBJ1-4, with 9 bases aligning to TRBD1. Trimming at V came to 7 bases and at J to 6 bases, leaving 6 bases not matched to a gene. This CDR3 has 14 amino acids. CDR1 and CDR2 (germline): SNHLY, FYNNEI. Written as DNA, the CDR3 is TGTGCCAGCACCGGGACAGGGCGCCATGAAAAACTGTTTTTT. It yields the protein CASTGTGRHEKLFF.

The rearrangement uses TRBV6-5 and TRBJ1-1; weak D call: TRBD1 (5 bases). The V end lost 6 bases, the J end lost 10 bases, and 18 bases lay between the germline ends. CDR3 size: 13 residues. Germline CDR1 MNHEY, CDR2 SVGAGI. The CDR3 DNA reads as TGTGCCAGCAGACCCCCTGAAGGGGTACGAGCTTTCTTT. Protein: CASRPPEGVRAFF.

This clone turned up a few times. J is TRBJ1-2 and V is TRBV6-5; D might be TRBD1 (6 bases). Per the germline V gene, CDR1 is MNHEY and CDR2 is SVGAGI. This CDR3 has 13 residues. V lost 6 bases and J 4 bases, leaving 12 bases between the germline ends. CDR3 residues: CASSKDRSYGYTF. The CDR3 DNA follows: TGTGCCAGCAGCAAAGACAGGTCCTATGGCTACACCTTC.

The V and J genes are TRBV13 and TRBJ2-1, with 12 bases lining up with TRBD2. The germline V gene encodes CDR1 PRHDT and CDR2 FYEKMQ (reference sequence). The J segment lost 8 bases and the V segment lost 8 bases, leaving 7 bases of the junction unmatched. The CDR3 spans 14 residues. This chain's CDR3 is CASQASGRAYEQFF. The CDR3 region has the DNA TGTGCCAGCCAGGCTAGCGGGAGGGCCTATGAGCAGTTCTTC.

About this clone itself: A far larger clone is one base from this, pointing to a likely read error. The V and J genes are TRBV5-1 and TRBJ2-7; D is uncertain. CDR1 and CDR2 (germline): SGHRS, YFSETQ. This CDR3 is built from 11 residues. V dropped 2 bases and J dropped 3 bases, with 3 bases sitting between them. The CDR3 sequence: CASSFNYEQYF. In nucleotides, the CDR3 is TGCGCCAGCAGCTTTAACTACGAGCAGTACTTC.

The sample holds one count of this clone. CDR3 loop: CSVEDGAGLETQYF. The CDR3 DNA reads as TGCAGCGTTGAAGACGGCGCGGGGCTGGAGACCCAGTACTTC. The chain joins TRBV29-1 to TRBJ2-5, with D perhaps TRBD2 (6 bases). V lost 0 bases and J 5 bases, leaving 13 bases between the germline ends. Germline CDR1 and CDR2: SQVTM and ANQGSEA. The CDR3 is 14 residues long.

The rearrangement links TRBV19 to TRBJ2-1; 9 bases are shared with TRBD1. With 4 bases clipped from V and 9 bases from J, the junction kept 7 bases outside the gene matches. There are 14 residues in the CDR3. The V gene's germline CDR1 is LNHDA and CDR2 SQIVND (reference sequence). CDR3 residues: CASSNRGRITEQFF. The CDR3 region has the DNA TGTGCCAGTAGTAACAGGGGGCGTATCACTGAGCAGTTCTTC.

The chain has TRBV19 and TRBJ1-6; TRBD1 aligns across 9 bases. With 7 bases clipped from V and 8 bases from J, the junction kept 6 bases outside the gene matches. Germline V lookup: CDR1 LNHDA, CDR2 SQIVND (reference sequence). The CDR3 contains 14 residues. Here the CDR3 reads CASNKQGADSPLHF. CDR3 nucleotide sequence: TGTGCCAGTAACAAACAGGGGGCCGATTCACCCCTCCACTTT.

CDR3: CASIEGTGGGGYTF. The DNA of the CDR3 is TGTGCCAGTATTGAAGGGACCGGCGGGGGTGGCTACACCTTC. This chain links TRBV19 with TRBJ1-2, with D possibly being TRBD1 (5 bases). V was clipped by 7 bases and J by 7 bases, with 19 bases between them. CDR1 and CDR2 (germline): LNHDA, SQIVND (reference sequence). This CDR3 is 14 amino acids long.

The gene calls are TRBV5-1 and TRBJ2-3; no firm D call. This CDR3 has 13 residues. V dropped 0 bases and J dropped 4 bases, with 6 bases sitting between them. Looked up from germline, CDR1 is SGHRS and CDR2 is YFSETQ. The CDR3 DNA is TGCGCCAGCAGCTTGGACAAATCAGATACGCAGTATTTT. Its translation is CASSLDKSDTQYF.

CDR3 sequence: CASISQVQAGEAFF. The CDR3 nucleotides read TGTGCCAGCATCTCCCAGGTGCAGGCTGGTGAAGCTTTCTTT. The J gene is TRBJ1-1, the V gene TRBV5-8; no clear D. Looked up from germline, CDR1 is SGHTS and CDR2 is YDEGEE. This CDR3 has 14 residues. Trimming stripped 6 bases from V and 7 bases from J, with 19 bases between.

In this sample, this clone turned up many times. The V gene is TRBV4-3, the J gene TRBJ1-2; D is perhaps TRBD1 (6 bases). CDR3 length: 14 amino acids. V was shortened by 4 bases and J by 4 bases, with 13 bases between the two germline ends. In germline, CDR1 is LGHNA, CDR2 YSLEER. In nucleotides, the CDR3 is TGCGCCAGCAGCCGTTACAGGGAGGGCTATGGCTACACCTTC. This encodes CASSRYREGYGYTF.

The gene calls are TRBV6-6 and TRBJ2-2, with D possibly TRBD2 on 7 matching bases. CDR1 is MNHNY, CDR2 SVGAGI, per germline (reference sequence). This CDR3 is 15 amino acids long. V was trimmed by 6 bases and J by 0 bases, leaving 11 bases between them. CDR3: CASSRGGANTGELFF. The CDR3 nucleotides are TGTGCCAGCAGCCGAGGGGGGGCGAACACCGGGGAGCTGTTTTTT.

This clone has a handful of counts. The rearrangement links TRBV10-2 to TRBJ2-1; a weak D match, TRBD2 (7 bases). This CDR3 has 16 amino acids. The germline CDR1 and CDR2 sequences are WSHSY and SAAADI. With 0 bases removed from V and 4 bases from J, the gap between germline ends came to 13 bases. CDR3 residues: CASSESRGGVYNEQFF. DNA of the CDR3: TGCGCCAGCAGTGAGTCAAGGGGGGGGGTTTACAATGAGCAGTTCTTC.

The chain carries TRBV2 and TRBJ2-7, with D unresolved. Trimming removed 7 bases from V and 2 bases from J, with 12 bases in between. This CDR3 is 13 amino acids long. Germline CDR1 is SNHLY and CDR2 is FYNNEI. This CDR3 is CASTYLVTYEQYF. The CDR3 region has the DNA TGTGCCAGCACCTACCTAGTCACCTACGAGCAGTACTTC.

V gene TRBV7-9 combines with J gene TRBJ2-3; possible D gene TRBD2, 6 bases. The CDR3 contains 16 residues. The germline V gene encodes CDR1 SEHNR and CDR2 FQNEAQ (reference sequence). The V end was cut by 5 bases, the J end by 2 bases, with 17 bases between. The CDR3 protein is CASSRDLGGFTDTQYF. The DNA of the CDR3 is TGTGCCAGCAGCCGGGACTTGGGGGGTTTCACAGATACGCAGTATTTT.

The CDR3 reads CASIGGGARETQYF. The CDR3 DNA reads as TGTGCCAGTATAGGCGGGGGGGCGAGAGAGACCCAGTACTTC. V gene TRBV7-9 combines with J gene TRBJ2-5; 9 nucleotides agree with TRBD2. CDR3 size: 14 residues. CDR1 and CDR2 (germline): SEHNR, FQNEAQ (reference sequence). J was trimmed by 4 bases and V by 9 bases; bases with no gene match: 9.

CDR3 region: CASSSYTGGYEQYF. The DNA for the CDR3 is TGTGCCAGCAGCTCCTATACAGGGGGCTACGAGCAGTACTTC. V gene TRBV7-2 combines with J gene TRBJ2-7; 8 bases match TRBD1. The CDR3 is 14 residues long. Trimming cost V 4 bases and J 3 bases; bases outside gene matches: 5. CDR1 is SGHTA, CDR2 FQGNSA, per germline.

As to this clone: Other DNA sequences in the same sample also yield this CDR3. The chain is built from TRBV7-8 and TRBJ2-3; 7 nucleotides align to TRBD2. Trimming took 1 base from V and 5 from J; bases not matched to a gene: 12. The CDR3 runs 17 residues. Germline loops: CDR1 SGHVS, CDR2 FQNEAQ. CDR3 DNA: TGTGCCAGCAGCTTAGGGCTAGCGGTTGAGTGGGAAGATACGCAGTATTTT. It encodes CASSLGLAVEWEDTQYF.

This chain links TRBV5-1 with TRBJ2-7; 7 positions match TRBD1. The CDR3 contains 15 residues. Trimming at V came to 7 bases and at J to 2 bases, leaving 12 bases not matched to a gene. Germline CDR1 and CDR2: SGHRS and YFSETQ. CDR3 protein: CASSRQGAPTYEQYF. Here the CDR3 DNA reads TGCGCCAGCTCGAGACAGGGTGCACCTACCTACGAGCAGTACTTC.

This clone showed up just a few times. V gene TRBV4-3 combines with J gene TRBJ2-5; TRBD2 matches at 7 bases. CDR3 size: 15 residues. The V and J ends lost 0 bases and 9 bases, in that order; junction bases with no gene match: 10. CDR1 is LGHNA and CDR2 is YSLEER in the germline V gene. The DNA for the CDR3 is TGCGCCAGCAGCCAAGATCTTGGGAAGGGGAGGGCCCAGTACTTC. It yields the protein CASSQDLGKGRAQYF.

CDR3 bases: TGCAGCGCCGGTAACAGCAGGACAGGGTCGCAGTACTTC. Protein product: CSAGNSRTGSQYF. The chain has TRBV29-1 and TRBJ2-7, with 8 nucleotides matching TRBD1. The CDR3 runs 13 residues. Germline-derived CDR1 and CDR2 are SQVTM and ANQGSEA. J lost 9 bases, V lost 7 bases, and 14 bases had no gene match.

This clone was picked up a small number of times. V and J are TRBV11-2 and TRBJ2-2, with D possibly matching TRBD2 (5 bases). Germline loops: CDR1 SGHAT, CDR2 FQNNGV. V was cut by 3 bases and J by 5 bases, with 10 bases left in between. There are 14 residues in the CDR3. CDR3 loop: CASSLRARTGELFF. As DNA, the CDR3 is TGTGCCAGCAGCTTGAGGGCCCGGACCGGGGAGCTGTTTTTT. Supplemented by reference TRBV11-2 and TRBJ2-2, the full variable domain reads EAGVAQSPRYKIIEKRQSVAFWCNPISGHATLYWYQQILGQGPKLLIQFQNNGVVDDSQLPKDRFSAERLKGVDSTLKIQPAKLEDSAVYLCASSLRARTGELFFGEGSRLTVL.